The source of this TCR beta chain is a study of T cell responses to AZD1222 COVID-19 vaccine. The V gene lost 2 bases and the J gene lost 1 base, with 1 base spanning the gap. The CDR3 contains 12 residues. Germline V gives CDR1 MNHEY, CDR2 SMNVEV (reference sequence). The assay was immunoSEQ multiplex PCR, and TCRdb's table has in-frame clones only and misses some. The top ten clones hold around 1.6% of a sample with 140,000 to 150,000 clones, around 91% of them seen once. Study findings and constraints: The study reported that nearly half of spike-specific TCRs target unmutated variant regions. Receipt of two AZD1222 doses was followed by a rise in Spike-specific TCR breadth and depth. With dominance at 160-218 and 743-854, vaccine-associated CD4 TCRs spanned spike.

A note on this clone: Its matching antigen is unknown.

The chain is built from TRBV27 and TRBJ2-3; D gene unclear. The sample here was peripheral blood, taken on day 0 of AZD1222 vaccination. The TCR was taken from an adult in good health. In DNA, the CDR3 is TGTGCCAGCAGTTTAGGCACAGATACGCAGTATTTT. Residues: CASSLGTDTQYF.